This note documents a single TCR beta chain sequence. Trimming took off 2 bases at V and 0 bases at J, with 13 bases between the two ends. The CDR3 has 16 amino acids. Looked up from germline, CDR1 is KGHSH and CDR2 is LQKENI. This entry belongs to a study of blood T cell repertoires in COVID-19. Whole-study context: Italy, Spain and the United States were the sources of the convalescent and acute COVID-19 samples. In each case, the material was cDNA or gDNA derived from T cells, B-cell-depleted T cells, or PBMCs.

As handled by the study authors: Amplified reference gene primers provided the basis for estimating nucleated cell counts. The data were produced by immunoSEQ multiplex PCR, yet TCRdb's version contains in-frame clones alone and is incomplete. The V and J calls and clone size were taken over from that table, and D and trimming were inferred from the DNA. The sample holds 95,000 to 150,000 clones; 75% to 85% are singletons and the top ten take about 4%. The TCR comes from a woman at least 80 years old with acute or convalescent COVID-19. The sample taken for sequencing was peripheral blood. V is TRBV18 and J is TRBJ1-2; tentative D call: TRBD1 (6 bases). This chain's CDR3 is CASSPSRQAPNYGYTF. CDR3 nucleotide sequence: TGTGCCAGCTCACCATCCAGACAGGCGCCTAACTATGGCTACACCTTC.